The 7 T cell receptor beta chains below come from one sample, sequenced in a study of T cells after yellow fever vaccination. TCRdb analysed the 5' RACE reads with MiXCR anew, one entry per CDR3 protein. The sample contains about 85,000 distinct CDR3 sequences, about an eighth of which appear only once. The starting material was CD8+ T cells not binding an NS4B(214-222) dextramer, sorted from PBMCs, obtained 21 days after the first yellow fever vaccination. Receptor source: a man aged 18 to 35 who received the YFV17D yellow fever vaccine.

The genes are TRBV14 and TRBJ1-1, with D maybe TRBD1 (5 bases). The germline gives CDR1 SGHDN, CDR2 FVKESK. The CDR3 length is 14 residues. V shed 2 bases and J shed 0 bases, with 7 bases lying between them. In DNA, the CDR3 is TGTGCCAGCAGCCAAAAGGGACTGAACACTGAAGCTTTCTTT. Its translation: CASSQKGLNTEAFF.

The sample holds a few counts of this clonotype. V and J are TRBV7-2 and TRBJ2-1, with D unresolved. The V and J ends lost 0 bases and 8 bases respectively, with 14 bases between them. The germline gives CDR1 SGHTA, CDR2 FQGNSA. This CDR3 contains 15 residues. CDR3 in amino acids: CASSLALAPAHEQFF. Written as DNA, the CDR3 is TGTGCCAGCAGCTTAGCGCTGGCCCCCGCCCATGAGCAGTTCTTC.

In DNA, the CDR3 is TGCAGCGTTGATCGGGGACGCGGTAACACTGAAGCTTTCTTT. This sequence encodes CSVDRGRGNTEAFF. This sequence joins TRBV29-1 and TRBJ1-1; possibly TRBD1 for D (5 bases). Germline loops: CDR1 SQVTM, CDR2 ANQGSEA. The CDR3 is made up of 14 amino acids. V lost 3 bases and J lost 2, with 13 bases in between. Variable domain in full (rest from reference TRBV29-1 and TRBJ1-1): SAVISQKPSRDICQRGTSLTIQCQVDSQVTMMFWYRQQPGQSLTLIATANQGSEATYESGFVIDKFPISRPNLTFSTLTVSNMSPEDSSIYLCSVDRGRGNTEAFFGQGTRLTVV.

This clonotype appeared a few times. The chain has TRBV27 and TRBJ2-7; perhaps TRBD2 as D (7 bases). The CDR3 totals 15 residues. Trimming took off 8 bases at V and 0 bases at J, with 17 bases between the two ends. Germline V gives CDR1 MNHEY, CDR2 SMNVEV (reference sequence). Written as DNA, the CDR3 is TGTGCCAGCGGCGGGGGCACAGGGCCCTCCTACGAGCAGTACTTC. Amino acids: CASGGGTGPSYEQYF.

This clonotype was picked up a small number of times. V usage is TRBV3-1 and J usage is TRBJ1-1; the D is unclear. This CDR3 contains 13 residues. V dropped 1 base and J dropped 10 bases, with 13 bases sitting between them. Looked up from germline, CDR1 is LGHDT and CDR2 is YNNKEL (reference sequence). In nucleotides, the CDR3 is TGTGCCAGCAGCCAAGGGTCCAACCCGACAGCTTTCTTT. Translated: CASSQGSNPTAFF.

This clonotype has a count of ten or more. This chain uses TRBV6-2 or TRBV6-3 with TRBJ2-5; 8 bases are shared with TRBD2. V gave up 2 bases and J gave up 1 base; unmatched junction bases: 3. From germline, CDR1 is MNHEY and CDR2 SVGEGT. The CDR3 loop spans 15 amino acids. Here the CDR3 reads CASSYTSGGQETQYF. In DNA form, the CDR3 reads TGTGCCAGCAGTTACACAAGCGGGGGCCAAGAGACCCAGTACTTC.

This chain uses TRBV19 with TRBJ1-1, with D perhaps matching TRBD1 (5 bases). Germline V gives CDR1 LNHDA, CDR2 SQIVND (reference sequence). V gave up 3 bases and J gave up 4 bases, with 12 bases separating them. The CDR3 totals 14 residues. The CDR3 is CASSMFEGSTEAFF. For the CDR3, the DNA is TGTGCCAGTAGTATGTTTGAGGGGTCCACTGAAGCTTTCTTT.